This TCR beta chain was found in a study of response to subunit inactivated influenza vaccine (dated by TCRdb to 2016 to 2018). Regarding the research as a whole: Deep quantitative profiling of the T cell receptor repertoire was used in the study to follow responses to a trivalent subunit inactivated influenza vaccine.

To prepare the library, RT-PCR was applied. These reads were obtained on an Illumina HiSeq 2500. TCRdb reprocessed the public reads (quality trimming at Q25 with fastp, clone calling with MiXCR) and kept in-frame beta chains. Identical CDR3 protein sequences are pooled into one entry, listed with their most common genes and DNA. The sample contains almost 600,000 distinct CDR3 sequences, around 15% of them found a single time. Together, the top ten hold around 10% of the sample. Trimming at the junction amounts to 6 bases on V and 4 bases on J, and the germline ends lie 15 bases apart. The CDR3 numbers 15 residues from cysteine through phenylalanine. Left in the record is the CDR3 DNA by itself, 45 bases read in frame from the first base. Broader findings and caveats from the paper: It was suggested by the authors that each seasonal influenza vaccination may recruit only a limited number of new T cells.

This clonotype was recorded a few times. Its binding antigen is unknown. No much larger clonotype is one base removed from it; base qualities were not supplied. The receptor chain draws on TRBV12-3 or TRBV12-4 and TRBJ2-2; the D segment may tentatively be TRBD1 or TRBD2, each giving 6 matched bases. Sequenced here: PBMCs from blood, sampled approximately 13 days after vaccination. The receptor was derived from a man in his fifties who received an inactivated influenza vaccine. Donor details come from another sample of the same person, matched by shared clones. CDR3 reads: CASSLGGSLTGELFF. The bases are TGTGCCAGCAGCCTGGGGGGCAGCCTCACCGGGGAGCTGTTTTTT.